Listed below are T cell receptor beta chains from one sample, sequenced in a study of response to subunit inactivated influenza vaccine. TCRdb called the RT-PCR reads again in MiXCR, with one record for every CDR3 protein. This table holds some 520,000 distinct CDR3 sequences, approximately 16% found once. The material was CD4+ T cells sorted from PBMCs, obtained roughly 24 months after vaccination. These receptor sequences come from a man aged 45 to 75 who received an inactivated influenza vaccine. The CDR3 runs from the conserved cysteine through the conserved F or W. A D gene is named only where the DNA matches it firmly. The size entry is marked missing in some rows and otherwise reads once, few, many or a size class.

v_call,j_call,clone_size,d_call,cdr3_nt,cdr3_aa
TRBV4-1,TRBJ1-2,NA,NA,TGCGCCAGCAGGCCACAGGGAGCTCTTGTTGGAGACCACTACACCTTC,CASRPQGALVGDHYTF
TRBV5-1,TRBJ2-2,many,NA,TGCGCCAGCAGCTATCTAGTCGGGGAGCTGTTTTTT,CASSYLVGELFF
TRBV6-2/TRBV6-3,TRBJ1-6,NA,TRBD1,TGTGCCAGCAGTTACGCCGGGACAGGGATGTCACCCCTCCACTTT,CASSYAGTGMSPLHF
TRBV9,TRBJ2-3,few,NA,TGTGCCAGCAGCCTAGGCGTTGGCACAGATACGCAGTATTTT,CASSLGVGTDTQYF
TRBV7-2,TRBJ2-7,many,TRBD2,TGTGCCAGCAGTCGCAATAGCGGGAACGAGCAGTACTTC,CASSRNSGNEQYF
TRBV7-2,TRBJ2-7,many,TRBD2,TGTGCCAGCAGCTTATACGGGAGGGCCGGTAACGAGCAGTACTTC,CASSLYGRAGNEQYF
TRBV20-1,TRBJ2-1,NA,TRBD2,TGCAGTGCTACCCGGACTAGCAGTACCTACAATGAGCAGTTCTTC,CSATRTSSTYNEQFF
TRBV10-3,TRBJ2-3,few,NA,TGTGCCATCAGTGGGGGGAAGGGCCGGGGTGGAACAGATACGCAGTATTTT,CAISGGKGRGGTDTQYF
TRBV12-5,TRBJ1-2,NA,NA,TGTGCTAGTGGTTTGGCTCACGGAGGGGTATTAGTCTATGGCTACACCTTC,CASGLAHGGVLVYGYTF
TRBV6-1,TRBJ1-5,few,TRBD1,TGTGCCAGCAGCACAGGGGGCGCGGGCAATCAGCCCCAGCATTTT,CASSTGGAGNQPQHF
TRBV12-3/TRBV12-4,TRBJ2-3,few,TRBD2,TGTGCCAGCAGTTGGACTAGCGGGGTTTCTAGCACAGATACGCAGTATTTT,CASSWTSGVSSTDTQYF
TRBV20-1,TRBJ2-7,NA,TRBD1,TGCAGTGCCTCAGACAGGGGGAAGGCCTACGAGCAGTACTTC,CSASDRGKAYEQYF